A single sample is the source of the 20 T cell receptor beta chains below, sequenced in a study of T-cell reconstitution after alpha-beta-depleted transplantation in children. Study-level findings and limits: T-cell counts and diversity were attributed mostly to newly produced T cells one year after transplant.

No antigen has been identified for these receptors. The library targeted TCRbeta and was prepared with unique molecular identifiers. TCRdb reprocessed the PCR reads via MiXCR and lists one record per CDR3 protein. Among a few hundred thousand distinct CDR3 sequences, over 7% were seen once, and the ten largest hold 8.5% to 9.5%. The specimen was peripheral blood, collected 360 days after TCRalphabeta/CD19-depleted stem cell transplant. These receptors originate from a female patient aged 2 to 10 who had a stem cell transplant for Fanconi anemia, so the T cells may come from the graft donor.

The chain couples TRBV28 to TRBJ1-1, with D possibly matching TRBD1 (6 bases). Germline V CDR1 and CDR2: MDHEN, SYDVKM. The CDR3 sequence is 12 residues long. V was cut by 5 bases and J by 11 bases, with 15 bases left in between. The CDR3 here is CASSRRGSLAFF. DNA for the CDR3: TGTGCCAGCAGTCGAAGGGGGTCCCTTGCTTTCTTT.

In this sample, this clonotype turned up many times. The chain links TRBV20-1 to TRBJ2-7; D might be TRBD1 (6 bases). This CDR3 contains 12 residues. Germline lookup yields CDR1 DFQATT and CDR2 SNEGSKA (reference sequence). V was trimmed by 0 bases and J by 3 bases, leaving 6 bases between them. This chain's CDR3 is CSARDRGYEQYF. The CDR3 DNA reads TGCAGTGCTAGAGACAGGGGCTACGAGCAGTACTTC.

This clonotype was seen a handful of times. The gene calls are TRBV20-1 and TRBJ2-5, with 9 positions matching TRBD2. This CDR3 comprises 15 residues. Germline V CDR1 and CDR2: DFQATT, SNEGSKA (reference sequence). The V gene end was trimmed by 4 bases and the J gene end by 2 bases; junction bases not matched to a gene: 8. The CDR3 sequence is CSATRTSAAQETQYF. Written as DNA, the CDR3 is TGCAGTGCTACCAGGACTAGCGCAGCTCAAGAGACCCAGTACTTC.

Concerning this clonotype: An end of the junction differs from the germline gene, which may be a read error. The rearrangement links TRBV7-2 to TRBJ2-2; TRBD2 is a possible D gene (5 bases). Per the germline V gene, CDR1 is SGHTA and CDR2 is FQGNSA. The CDR3 runs to 12 residues. The CDR3 DNA is TGTGCCAGCACCTTACTAGCCGGGGAGCTGTTTTTT. Its translation is CASTLLAGELFF.

This clonotype has more than one count but fewer than ten. The chain couples TRBV10-3 to TRBJ1-2; the match to TRBD1 covers 7 bases. V lost 4 bases to trimming and J lost 8 bases; unmatched junction nucleotides: 4. The CDR3 is 12 residues long. The germline V gene has CDR1 ENHRY and CDR2 SYGVKD. The CDR3 DNA reads TGTGCCATCAGTGGTACAGGGGACGGCTACACCTTC. As protein: CAISGTGDGYTF.

The chain combines TRBV10-3 with TRBJ2-5, with TRBD2 identical over 8 bases. V lost 2 bases and J lost 1; bases outside the gene matches: 3. CDR3 size: 15 residues. CDR1 ENHRY and CDR2 SYGVKD come from the germline V gene. The CDR3 reads CAISETSGRQETQYF. DNA of the CDR3: TGTGCCATCAGTGAGACTAGCGGCCGCCAAGAGACCCAGTACTTC.

The V call is TRBV19, the J call TRBJ1-2; maybe TRBD1 (6 bases). Between the trimmed V and J ends, which lost 5 bases and 4 bases, there was a span of 11 bases. In germline, CDR1 is LNHDA, CDR2 SQIVND (reference sequence). The CDR3 runs to 13 residues. Written as DNA, the CDR3 is TGTGCCAGTAGTGTACAGGGCTTCTATGGCTACACCTTC. Residues: CASSVQGFYGYTF.

This clonotype was seen more than once but under ten times. CDR3 protein: CASSYGLAEYNEQFF. The CDR3 DNA reads TGTGCCAGCAGTTACGGGCTAGCGGAATACAATGAGCAGTTCTTC. V is TRBV6-5 and J is TRBJ2-1; 7 positions agree with TRBD2. After removal of 2 bases from V and 4 bases from J, the junction contained 5 bases not matched to a gene. This CDR3 spans 15 amino acids. CDR1 and CDR2 (germline): MNHEY, SVGAGI.

There are many counts of this clonotype. CDR3 in amino acids: CATSSSRNTEAFF. CDR3 DNA: TGTGCCACCAGCAGCTCGCGGAACACTGAAGCTTTCTTT. This rearrangement joins TRBV15 to TRBJ1-1; unclear D gene. V lost 3 bases and J lost 1, with 6 bases in between. The CDR3 runs 13 residues. Germline V gene lookup returns CDR1 LNHNV and CDR2 YYDKDF (reference sequence).

This clonotype appeared many times. The chain is built from TRBV5-1 and TRBJ2-1; a weak D match, TRBD1 (6 bases). This CDR3 is built from 15 residues. The germline V gene has CDR1 SGHRS and CDR2 YFSETQ. Trimming took off 3 bases at V and 4 bases at J, with 14 bases between the two ends. The CDR3 coding sequence is TGCGCCAGCAGCTGGGCAGGGGAAGTTTACAATGAGCAGTTCTTC. It is translated as CASSWAGEVYNEQFF.

This clonotype was seen many times. The chain carries TRBV9 and TRBJ2-1, with 8 bases identical to TRBD2. From germline, CDR1 is SGDLS and CDR2 YYNGEE. V was clipped by 3 bases and J by 9 bases; unmatched bases: 5. CDR3 length equals 13 residues. CDR3 sequence reads: CASSDGGAFEQFF. For the CDR3, the DNA is TGTGCCAGCAGCGACGGGGGGGCCTTTGAGCAGTTCTTC.

The genes are TRBV2 and TRBJ1-1; D not certain. The CDR3 is 16 amino acids. Germline V gene data show CDR1 as SNHLY and CDR2 as FYNNEI. Trimming cost V 4 bases and J 0 bases, with 15 bases left between them. The CDR3 nucleotides read TGTGCCAGCAGTGGCCCCGGCCGGGAAATGAACACTGAAGCTTTCTTT. Translation: CASSGPGREMNTEAFF.

This clonotype showed up many times. The chain joins TRBV4-3 to TRBJ2-3; D uncertain. This CDR3 comprises 14 residues. Germline CDR1 LGHNA, CDR2 YSLEER. V was shortened by 0 bases and J by 6 bases, with 10 bases between the two germline ends. CDR3 amino acids: CASSQDPVYDTQYF. DNA of the CDR3: TGCGCCAGCAGCCAAGATCCTGTTTACGATACGCAGTATTTT.

In this sample, this clonotype turned up many times. V and J are TRBV6-5 and TRBJ2-3; a possible D gene is TRBD1 (5 bases). Germline loops: CDR1 MNHEY, CDR2 SVGAGI. Trimming left V 3 bases short and J 5 bases short, with 12 bases between. The CDR3 is 14 residues long. In DNA, the CDR3 is TGTGCCAGCAGTTATAGGGGTTTACTAGATACGCAGTATTTT. Its protein product is CASSYRGLLDTQYF.

The chain recombines TRBV6-5 with TRBJ1-2, with a possible D match to TRBD1 (5 bases). This CDR3 contains 15 residues. V lost 0 bases and J 4 bases, leaving 12 bases between the germline ends. Germline CDR1 is MNHEY and CDR2 is SVGAGI. As DNA, the CDR3 is TGTGCCAGCAGTTACTCCCAGGGACTAGGCTATGGCTACACCTTC. It translates to CASSYSQGLGYGYTF.

This clonotype was counted at least ten times. The rearrangement uses TRBV5-1 and TRBJ1-6; no definite D call. Germline V gives CDR1 SGHRS, CDR2 YFSETQ. V dropped 2 bases and J dropped 10 bases, with 16 bases sitting between them. The CDR3 length is 15 residues. The CDR3 DNA sequence: TGCGCCAGCAGCTTCGGCAGTAATGGTGGGTCACCCCTCCACTTT. This encodes CASSFGSNGGSPLHF. Based on the CDR3 plus reference TRBV5-1 and TRBJ1-6, the full variable domain is KAGVTQTPRYLIKTRGQQVTLSCSPISGHRSVSWYQQTPGQGLQFLFEYFSETQRNKGNFPGRFSGRQFSNSRSEMNVSTLELGDSALYLCASSFGSNGGSPLHFGNGTRLTVT.

The chain uses TRBV11-2 and TRBJ2-3, with 16 bases matching TRBD2. The V segment lost 7 bases and the J segment 1 base; nucleotides outside the gene matches: 11. CDR3 length equals 19 residues. The germline gives CDR1 SGHAT, CDR2 FQNNGV. CDR3 DNA sequence: TGTGCCAGCACCCCAGGGAGGGGACTAGCGGGGGGGCGCACAGATACGCAGTATTTT. Translating it yields CASTPGRGLAGGRTDTQYF.

This clonotype occurred a few times. The chain carries TRBV7-9 and TRBJ2-7, with unresolved D. Germline V gene data show CDR1 as SEHNR and CDR2 as FQNEAQ (reference sequence). V was clipped by 1 base and J by 3 bases, with 7 bases between them. This CDR3 region has 13 residues. CDR3 amino acids: CASSLEAHYEQYV. For the CDR3, the DNA is TGTGCCAGCAGCTTAGAAGCTCACTACGAGCAGTACGTC.

In this sample, this clonotype turned up many times. V and J are TRBV7-9 and TRBJ2-5; 7 nucleotides line up with TRBD1. The V gene end was trimmed by 4 bases and the J gene end by 3 bases; junction bases not matched to a gene: 5. The V gene's germline CDR1 is SEHNR and CDR2 FQNEAQ (reference sequence). The CDR3 runs to 14 residues. The CDR3 reads CASSSWTGKETQYF. In DNA, the CDR3 is TGTGCCAGCAGCTCTTGGACAGGAAAAGAGACCCAGTACTTC. The full variable domain, with the rest looked up from reference TRBV7-9 and TRBJ2-5, is DTGVSQNPRHKITKRGQNVTFRCDPISEHNRLYWYRQTLGQGPEFLTYFQNEAQLEKSRLLSDRFSAERPKGSFSTLEIQRTEQGDSAMYLCASSSWTGKETQYFGPGTRLLVL.

This clonotype was counted a few times. J is TRBJ2-5 and V is TRBV5-8; D gene ambiguous. The CDR3 runs to 16 residues. The germline V gene encodes CDR1 SGHTS and CDR2 YDEGEE. V was cut by 1 base and J by 1 base, with 14 bases left in between. The DNA of the CDR3 is TGTGCCAGCAGCTTGCTAAGCCCACCCTCCCAAGAGACCCAGTACTTC. It translates to CASSLLSPPSQETQYF.